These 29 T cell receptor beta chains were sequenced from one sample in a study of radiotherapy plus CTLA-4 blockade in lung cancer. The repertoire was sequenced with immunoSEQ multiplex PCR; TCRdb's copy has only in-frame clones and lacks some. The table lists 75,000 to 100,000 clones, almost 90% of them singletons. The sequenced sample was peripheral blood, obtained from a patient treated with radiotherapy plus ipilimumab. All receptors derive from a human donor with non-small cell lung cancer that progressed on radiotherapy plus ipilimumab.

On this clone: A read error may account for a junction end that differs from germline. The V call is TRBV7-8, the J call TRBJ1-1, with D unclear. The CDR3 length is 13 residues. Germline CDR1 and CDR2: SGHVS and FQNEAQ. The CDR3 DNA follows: TGTGCCAGCAGCCCGGAATTAAACAGTGAAGCTTTCTTT. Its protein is CASSPELNSEAFF.

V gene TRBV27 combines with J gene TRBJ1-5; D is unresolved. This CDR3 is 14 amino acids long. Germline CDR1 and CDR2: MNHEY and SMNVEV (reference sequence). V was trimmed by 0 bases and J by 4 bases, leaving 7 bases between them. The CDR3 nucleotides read TGTGCCAGCAGTTTATCGATTGGAAATCAGCCCCAGCATTTT. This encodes CASSLSIGNQPQHF.

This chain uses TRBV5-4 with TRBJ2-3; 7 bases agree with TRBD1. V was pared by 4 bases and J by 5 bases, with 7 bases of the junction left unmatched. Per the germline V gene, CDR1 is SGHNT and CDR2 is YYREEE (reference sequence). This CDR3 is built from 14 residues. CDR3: CASSAASGGDTQYF. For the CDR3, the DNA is TGTGCCAGCAGCGCGGCCTCAGGGGGAGATACGCAGTATTTT.

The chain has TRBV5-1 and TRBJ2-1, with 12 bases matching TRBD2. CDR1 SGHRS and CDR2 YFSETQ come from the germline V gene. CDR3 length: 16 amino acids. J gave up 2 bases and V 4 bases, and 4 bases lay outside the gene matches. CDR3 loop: CASSPSGRATYNEQFF. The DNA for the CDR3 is TGCGCCAGCAGCCCTAGCGGGAGGGCTACCTACAATGAGCAGTTCTTC.

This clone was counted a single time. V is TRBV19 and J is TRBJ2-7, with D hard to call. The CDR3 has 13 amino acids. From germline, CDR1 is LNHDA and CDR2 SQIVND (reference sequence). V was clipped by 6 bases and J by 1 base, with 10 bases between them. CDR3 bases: TGTGCCAGTAGGGGAACAGATTCCTACGAGCAGTACTTC. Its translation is CASRGTDSYEQYF.

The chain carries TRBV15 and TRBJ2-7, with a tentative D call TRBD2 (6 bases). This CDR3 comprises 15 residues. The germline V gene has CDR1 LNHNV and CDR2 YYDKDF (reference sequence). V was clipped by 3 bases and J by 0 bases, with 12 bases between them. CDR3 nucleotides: TGTGCCACCAGCAGGGGCGGGGTAAGCTCCTACGAGCAGTACTTC. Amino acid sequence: CATSRGGVSSYEQYF.

The CDR3 reads CASSLGRTGAEKLFF. In nucleotides, the CDR3 is TGTGCCAGCAGCTTGGGAAGGACAGGGGCTGAAAAACTGTTTTTT. This chain uses TRBV5-8 with TRBJ1-4, with TRBD1 matching over 9 bases. V lost 0 bases and J lost 7; bases outside the gene matches: 4. The CDR3 runs 15 residues. Germline V gene data show CDR1 as SGHTS and CDR2 as YDEGEE.

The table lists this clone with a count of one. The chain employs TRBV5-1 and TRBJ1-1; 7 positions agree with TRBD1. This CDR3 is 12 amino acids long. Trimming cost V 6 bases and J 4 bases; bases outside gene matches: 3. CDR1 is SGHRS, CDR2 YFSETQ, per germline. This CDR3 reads CASTAGGTEAFF. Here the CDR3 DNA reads TGCGCCAGCACTGCAGGGGGCACTGAAGCTTTCTTT.

The CDR3 loop reads CASSLDSNFHNEQFF. The CDR3 DNA follows: TGCGCCAGCAGCTTGGACAGTAACTTTCACAATGAGCAGTTCTTC. V and J are TRBV5-1 and TRBJ2-1; D is unclear. The V gene lost 0 bases and the J gene lost 5 bases, with 12 bases spanning the gap. CDR3 size: 15 residues. Germline CDR1 is SGHRS and CDR2 is YFSETQ.

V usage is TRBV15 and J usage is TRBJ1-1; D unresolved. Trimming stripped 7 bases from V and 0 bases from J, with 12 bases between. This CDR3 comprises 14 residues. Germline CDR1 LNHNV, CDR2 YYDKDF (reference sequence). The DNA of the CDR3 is TGTGCCACCAAAGGACGTAGTTTGAACACTGAAGCTTTCTTT. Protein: CATKGRSLNTEAFF.

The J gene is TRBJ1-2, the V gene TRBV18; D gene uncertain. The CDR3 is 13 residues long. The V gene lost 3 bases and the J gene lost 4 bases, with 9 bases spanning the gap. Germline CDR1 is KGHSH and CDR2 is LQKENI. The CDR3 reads CASSPASFYGYTF. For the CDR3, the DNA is TGTGCCAGCTCACCGGCCAGTTTCTATGGCTACACCTTC.

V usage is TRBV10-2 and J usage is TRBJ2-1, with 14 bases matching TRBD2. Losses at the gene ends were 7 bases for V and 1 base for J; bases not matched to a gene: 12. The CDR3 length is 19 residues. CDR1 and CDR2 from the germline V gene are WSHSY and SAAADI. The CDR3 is CASTSQGLAGEGSYNEQFF. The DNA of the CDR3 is TGCGCCAGCACCTCCCAGGGACTAGCGGGAGAAGGATCCTACAATGAGCAGTTCTTC.

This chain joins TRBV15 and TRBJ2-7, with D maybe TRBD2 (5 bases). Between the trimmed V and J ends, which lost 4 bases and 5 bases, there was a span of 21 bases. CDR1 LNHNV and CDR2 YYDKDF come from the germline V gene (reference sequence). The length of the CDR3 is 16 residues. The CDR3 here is CATSTPSTVREDEQYF. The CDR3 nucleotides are TGTGCCACCAGCACCCCGTCAACTGTTCGGGAAGACGAGCAGTACTTC.

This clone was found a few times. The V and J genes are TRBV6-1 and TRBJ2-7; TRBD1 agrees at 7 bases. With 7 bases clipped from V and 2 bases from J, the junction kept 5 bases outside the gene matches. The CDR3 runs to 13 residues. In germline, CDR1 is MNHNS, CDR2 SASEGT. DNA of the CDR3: TGTGCCAGCAAACGGGACAGTACCTACGAGCAGTACTTC. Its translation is CASKRDSTYEQYF.

The CDR3 reads CASSMAGATNEKLFF. The CDR3, as DNA: TGTGCCAGTAGTATGGCAGGTGCAACTAATGAAAAACTGTTTTTT. The chain has TRBV19 and TRBJ1-4; no clear D. Germline CDR1 is LNHDA and CDR2 is SQIVND (reference sequence). CDR3 length equals 15 residues. Trimming shortened V by 3 bases and J by 0 bases, and 8 bases separated the two germline ends. Variable domain in full (rest from reference TRBV19 and TRBJ1-4): DGGITQSPKYLFRKEGQNVTLSCEQNLNHDAMYWYRQDPGQGLRLIYYSQIVNDFQKGDIAEGYSVSREKKESFPLTVTSAQKNPTAFYLCASSMAGATNEKLFFGSGTQLSVL.

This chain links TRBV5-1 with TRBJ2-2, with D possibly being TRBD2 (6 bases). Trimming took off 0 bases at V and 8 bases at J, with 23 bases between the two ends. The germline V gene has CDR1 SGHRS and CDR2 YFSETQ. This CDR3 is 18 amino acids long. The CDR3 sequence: CASSLGPPGLRVEGELFF. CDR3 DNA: TGCGCCAGCAGCTTGGGGCCCCCGGGACTCCGGGTGGAAGGGGAGCTGTTTTTT.

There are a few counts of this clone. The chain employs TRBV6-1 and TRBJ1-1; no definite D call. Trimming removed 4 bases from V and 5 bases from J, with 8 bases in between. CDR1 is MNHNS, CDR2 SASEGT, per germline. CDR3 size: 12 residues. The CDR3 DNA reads TGTGCCAGCAGTGCTGAGAGGACTGAAGCTTTCTTT. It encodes CASSAERTEAFF.

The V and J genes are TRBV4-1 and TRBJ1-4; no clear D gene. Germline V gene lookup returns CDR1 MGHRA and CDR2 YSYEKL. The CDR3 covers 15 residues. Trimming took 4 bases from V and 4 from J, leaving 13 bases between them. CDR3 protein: CASSLSPTDNEKLFF. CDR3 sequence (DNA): TGCGCCAGCAGCCTTTCGCCCACAGATAATGAAAAACTGTTTTTT.

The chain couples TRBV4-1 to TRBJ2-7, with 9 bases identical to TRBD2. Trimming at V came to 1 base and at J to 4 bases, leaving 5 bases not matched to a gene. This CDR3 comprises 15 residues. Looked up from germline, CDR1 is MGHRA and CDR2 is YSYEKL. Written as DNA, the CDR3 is TGCGCCAGCAGCCAAGCTAGTAGCGGGAGTTACGAGCAGTACTTC. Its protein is CASSQASSGSYEQYF.

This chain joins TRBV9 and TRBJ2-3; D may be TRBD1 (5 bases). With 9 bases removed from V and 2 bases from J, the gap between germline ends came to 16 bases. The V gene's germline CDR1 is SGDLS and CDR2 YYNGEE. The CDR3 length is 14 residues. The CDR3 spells CATRQKTTTDTQYF. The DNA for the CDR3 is TGTGCCACCCGACAGAAGACCACCACAGATACGCAGTATTTT.

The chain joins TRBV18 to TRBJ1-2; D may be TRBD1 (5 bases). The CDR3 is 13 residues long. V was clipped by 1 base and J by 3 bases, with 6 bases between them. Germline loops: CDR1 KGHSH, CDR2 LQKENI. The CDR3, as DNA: TGTGCCAGCTCACCACTGGGGGACTATGGCTACACCTTC. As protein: CASSPLGDYGYTF. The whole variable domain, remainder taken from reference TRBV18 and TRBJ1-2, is NAGVMQNPRHLVRRRGQEARLRCSPMKGHSHVYWYRQLPEEGLKFMVYLQKENIIDESGMPKERFSAEFPKEGPSILRIQQVVRGDSAAYFCASSPLGDYGYTFGSGTRLTVV.

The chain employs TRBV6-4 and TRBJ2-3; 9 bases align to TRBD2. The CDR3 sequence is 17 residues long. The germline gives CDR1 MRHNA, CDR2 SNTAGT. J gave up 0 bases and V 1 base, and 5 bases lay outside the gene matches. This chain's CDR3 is CASSDFGGRASTDTQYF. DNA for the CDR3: TGTGCCAGCAGTGACTTCGGCGGGAGGGCTAGCACAGATACGCAGTATTTT.

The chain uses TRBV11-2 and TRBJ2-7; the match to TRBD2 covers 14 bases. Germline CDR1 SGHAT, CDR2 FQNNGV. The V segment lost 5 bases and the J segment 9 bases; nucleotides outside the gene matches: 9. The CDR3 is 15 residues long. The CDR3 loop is CASSKGTSGRGGQYF. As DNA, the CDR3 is TGTGCCAGCAGCAAAGGGACTAGCGGGAGAGGCGGGCAGTACTTC.

CDR3 region: CASSFGASRGGETQYF. CDR3 DNA sequence: TGTGCCAGCAGCTTCGGAGCTAGCCGGGGGGGAGAGACCCAGTACTTC. The chain is built from TRBV11-3 and TRBJ2-5; 8 nucleotides line up with TRBD2. V shed 3 bases and J 4 bases; nucleotides not matched to a gene: 10. There are 16 residues in the CDR3. The germline V gene has CDR1 SGHNT and CDR2 YENEEA.

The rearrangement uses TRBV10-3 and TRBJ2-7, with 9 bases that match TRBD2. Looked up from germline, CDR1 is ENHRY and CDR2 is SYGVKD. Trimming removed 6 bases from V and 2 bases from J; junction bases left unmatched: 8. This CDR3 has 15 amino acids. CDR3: CAIRGGLAPTYEQYF. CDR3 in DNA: TGTGCCATCAGAGGGGGACTAGCTCCTACCTACGAGCAGTACTTC.

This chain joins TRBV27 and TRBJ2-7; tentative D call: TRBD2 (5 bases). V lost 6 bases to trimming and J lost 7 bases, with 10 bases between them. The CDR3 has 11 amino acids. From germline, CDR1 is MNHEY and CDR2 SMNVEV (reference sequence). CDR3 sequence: CASRTRSEQYF. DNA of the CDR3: TGTGCCAGCAGAACTAGAAGTGAGCAGTACTTC.

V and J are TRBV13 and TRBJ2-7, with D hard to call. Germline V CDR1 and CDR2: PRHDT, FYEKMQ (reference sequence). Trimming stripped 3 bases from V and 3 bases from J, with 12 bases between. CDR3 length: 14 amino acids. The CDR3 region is CASSFSGRNYEQYF. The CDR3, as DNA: TGTGCCAGCAGCTTTAGTGGCAGAAACTACGAGCAGTACTTC. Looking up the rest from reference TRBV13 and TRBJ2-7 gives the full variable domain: AAGVIQSPRHLIKEKRETATLKCYPIPRHDTVYWYQQGPGQDPQFLISFYEKMQSDKGSIPDRFSAQQFSDYHSELNMSSLELGDSALYFCASSFSGRNYEQYFGPGTRLTVT.

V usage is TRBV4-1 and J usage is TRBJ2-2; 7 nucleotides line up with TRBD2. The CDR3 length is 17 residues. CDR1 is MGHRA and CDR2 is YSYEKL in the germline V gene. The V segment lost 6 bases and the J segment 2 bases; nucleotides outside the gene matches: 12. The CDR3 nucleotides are TGCGCCAGCAGTTTCGATCGTAGCGGGCTTAACACCGGGGAGCTGTTTTTT. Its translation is CASSFDRSGLNTGELFF.

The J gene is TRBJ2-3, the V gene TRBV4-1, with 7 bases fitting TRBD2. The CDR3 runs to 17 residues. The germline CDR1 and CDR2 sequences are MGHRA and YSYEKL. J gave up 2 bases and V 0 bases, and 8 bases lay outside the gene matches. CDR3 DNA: TGCGCCAGCAGCCAAGATTTCAAGCGGGACCACACAGATACGCAGTATTTT. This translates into CASSQDFKRDHTDTQYF.